These 12 T cell receptor beta chains originate from one sample sequenced in a study of T-cell memory formation after mild COVID-19. TCRdb reprocessed the 5' RACE reads with MiXCR, giving one entry per CDR3 protein. The table records approximately 300,000 distinct CDR3 sequences, 15% to 20% of them present only once. Sequenced material: PBMCs or a T cell subset sorted from them (not recorded which). The receptors were sampled from a man younger than 35 who had mild COVID-19 (a few samples of this study predate the infection). Cell type and time point are not known.

This sequence joins TRBV5-1 and TRBJ2-7; unclear D gene. The germline V gene encodes CDR1 SGHRS and CDR2 YFSETQ. Trimming cost V 3 bases and J 3 bases, with 22 bases left between them. The CDR3 has 17 amino acids. This chain's CDR3 is CASSSRSGWQENYEQYV. Written as DNA, the CDR3 is TGCGCCAGCAGCTCGCGAAGTGGGTGGCAGGAAAACTACGAGCAGTACGTC.

The chain combines TRBV27 with TRBJ2-7; D gene ambiguous. CDR1 is MNHEY, CDR2 SMNVEV, per germline (reference sequence). V lost 3 bases, J lost 7 bases, and 22 bases lay in between. This CDR3 has 16 amino acids. In DNA form, the CDR3 reads TGTGCCAGCAGTTTTAAGGGAACGGAGACGTGGGATGAGCAGTACTTC. This gives the protein CASSFKGTETWDEQYF.

This clonotype has more than one count but fewer than ten. The chain combines TRBV7-3 with TRBJ2-1, with 9 bases matching TRBD1. Trimming cost V 3 bases and J 3 bases; bases outside gene matches: 3. Germline lookup yields CDR1 SGHTA and CDR2 FQGTGA. The CDR3 length is 15 residues. The CDR3, as DNA: TGTGCCAGCAGCTTGGACAGGGGTCTCTACAATGAGCAGTTCTTC. Residues: CASSLDRGLYNEQFF.

The rearrangement links TRBV12-3 or TRBV12-4 to TRBJ2-7, with 7 bases identical to TRBD1. The J segment lost 1 base and the V segment lost 5 bases, leaving 5 bases of the junction unmatched. This CDR3 comprises 14 residues. The CDR3 sequence is CASSPRQGSYEQYF. DNA of the CDR3: TGTGCCAGCAGTCCCCGACAGGGATCCTACGAGCAGTACTTC.

V and J are TRBV5-1 and TRBJ1-1; D is possibly TRBD1 (5 bases). Germline CDR1 SGHRS, CDR2 YFSETQ. Trimming took 4 bases from V and 1 from J, leaving 11 bases between them. The CDR3 sequence is 14 residues long. The CDR3 sequence is CASSLHTGNTEAFF. The CDR3 bases are TGCGCCAGCAGCCTACATACAGGGAACACTGAAGCTTTCTTT.

The rearrangement uses TRBV7-2 and TRBJ2-7, with a possible D match to TRBD1 (5 bases). V lost 5 bases and J lost 6, with 17 bases in between. Germline V gene sequence: CDR1 SGHTA, CDR2 FQGNSA. This CDR3 contains 14 residues. DNA of the CDR3: TGTGCCAGCAGCGTAGTTGGGGCGGAAAGCGAGCAGTACTTC. Translating gives CASSVVGAESEQYF.

This clonotype showed up many times. The CDR3 coding sequence is TGTGCCAGCAGTTACTTGGAGGGTTCACCCCTCCACTTT. This gives the protein CASSYLEGSPLHF. V is TRBV6-5 and J is TRBJ1-6; the D is unclear. This CDR3 has 13 amino acids. The V and J ends lost 1 base and 9 bases respectively, with 7 bases between them. Germline assignment: CDR1 MNHEY and CDR2 SVGAGI.

There are many counts of this clonotype. The chain carries TRBV28 and TRBJ2-7, with D tentatively TRBD1 (6 bases). Per the germline V gene, CDR1 is MDHEN and CDR2 is SYDVKM. V gave up 1 base and J gave up 6 bases, with 10 bases separating them. The CDR3 consists of 13 residues. CDR3 amino acids: CASSLSAGAEQYV. CDR3 coding DNA: TGTGCCAGCAGTTTATCGGCAGGGGCCGAGCAGTACGTC.

This rearrangement joins TRBV15 to TRBJ2-7; D may match TRBD1 or TRBD2 (5 bases each). The CDR3 spans 13 residues. Germline V lookup: CDR1 LNHNV, CDR2 YYDKDF (reference sequence). V was cut by 5 bases and J by 4 bases, with 12 bases left in between. The DNA for the CDR3 is TGTGCCACCAGCCGAGGGACCGGGTACGAGCAGTACGTC. This sequence encodes CATSRGTGYEQYV.

This clonotype has just a few counts. CDR3 amino acids: CSARAGSSYEQYF. The DNA of the CDR3 is TGCAGTGCTAGGGCGGGGTCCTCCTACGAGCAGTACTTC. The V call is TRBV20-1, the J call TRBJ2-7; weak D call: TRBD2 (6 bases). This CDR3 has 13 amino acids. The germline gives CDR1 DFQATT, CDR2 SNEGSKA (reference sequence). V dropped 3 bases and J dropped 0 bases, with 9 bases sitting between them.

This clonotype was seen more than once but under ten times. This chain connects TRBV11-1 to TRBJ2-1, with 8 positions matching TRBD1. Unmatched junction bases numbered 11, after V lost 3 bases and J lost 7 bases. This CDR3 spans 16 amino acids. Germline CDR1 reads SGHAT; CDR2 reads FQDESV (reference sequence). Here the CDR3 reads CASSFLVGQGANEQFF. The CDR3 bases are TGTGCCAGCAGCTTTCTCGTTGGGCAGGGGGCAAATGAGCAGTTCTTC. The full variable domain, with the rest looked up from reference TRBV11-1 and TRBJ2-1, is EAEVAQSPRYKITEKSQAVAFWCDPISGHATLYWYRQILGQGPELLVQFQDESVVDDSQLPKDRFSAERLKGVDSTLKIQPAELGDSAMYLCASSFLVGQGANEQFFGPGTRLTVL.

V and J are TRBV27 and TRBJ1-6; D is unresolved. Germline V CDR1 and CDR2: MNHEY, SMNVEV (reference sequence). CDR3 size: 14 residues. V dropped 8 bases and J dropped 7 bases, with 15 bases sitting between them. The CDR3 sequence: CASRRAGLNSPLHF. In nucleotides, the CDR3 is TGTGCCAGCCGTCGGGCAGGCCTCAATTCACCCCTCCACTTT.